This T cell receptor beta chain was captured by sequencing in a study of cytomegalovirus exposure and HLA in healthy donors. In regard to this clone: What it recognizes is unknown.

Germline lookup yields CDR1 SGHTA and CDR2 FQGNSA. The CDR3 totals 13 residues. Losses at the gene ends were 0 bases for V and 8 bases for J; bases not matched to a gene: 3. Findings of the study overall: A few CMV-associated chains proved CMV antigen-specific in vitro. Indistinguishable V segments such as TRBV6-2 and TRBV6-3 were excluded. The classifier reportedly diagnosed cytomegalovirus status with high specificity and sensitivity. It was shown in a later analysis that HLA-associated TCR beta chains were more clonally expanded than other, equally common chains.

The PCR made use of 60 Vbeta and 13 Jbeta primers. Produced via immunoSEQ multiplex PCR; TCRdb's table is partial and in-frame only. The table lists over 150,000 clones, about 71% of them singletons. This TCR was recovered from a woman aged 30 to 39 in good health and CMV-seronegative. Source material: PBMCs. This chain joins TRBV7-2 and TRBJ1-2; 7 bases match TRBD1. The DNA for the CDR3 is TGTGCCAGCAGCTTAGCGACAGGGAGCGGCTACACCTTC. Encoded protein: CASSLATGSGYTF.